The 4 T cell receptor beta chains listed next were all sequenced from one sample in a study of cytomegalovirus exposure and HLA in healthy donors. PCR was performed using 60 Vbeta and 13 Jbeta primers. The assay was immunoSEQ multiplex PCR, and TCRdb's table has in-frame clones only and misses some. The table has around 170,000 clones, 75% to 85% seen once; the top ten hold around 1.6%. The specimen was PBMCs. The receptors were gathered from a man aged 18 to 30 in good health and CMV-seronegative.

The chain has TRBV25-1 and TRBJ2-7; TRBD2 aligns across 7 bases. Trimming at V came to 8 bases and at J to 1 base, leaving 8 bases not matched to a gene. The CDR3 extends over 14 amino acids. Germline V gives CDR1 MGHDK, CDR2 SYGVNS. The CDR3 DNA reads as TGTGCCAGCTCAAAGCGGGGAGGGTCCTACGAGCAGTACTTC. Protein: CASSKRGGSYEQYF.

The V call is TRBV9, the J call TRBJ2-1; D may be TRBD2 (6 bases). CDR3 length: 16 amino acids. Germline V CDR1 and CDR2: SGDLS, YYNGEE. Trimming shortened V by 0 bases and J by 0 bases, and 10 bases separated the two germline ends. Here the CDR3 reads CASSVGGTSSYNEQFF. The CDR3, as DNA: TGTGCCAGCAGCGTAGGCGGGACGAGCTCCTACAATGAGCAGTTCTTC.

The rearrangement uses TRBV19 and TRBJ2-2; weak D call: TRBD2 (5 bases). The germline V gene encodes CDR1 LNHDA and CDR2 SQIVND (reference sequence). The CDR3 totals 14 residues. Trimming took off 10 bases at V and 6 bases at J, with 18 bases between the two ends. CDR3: CATLRRGRAGELFF. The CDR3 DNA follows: TGTGCCACCCTGAGGAGAGGGCGGGCCGGGGAGCTGTTTTTT.

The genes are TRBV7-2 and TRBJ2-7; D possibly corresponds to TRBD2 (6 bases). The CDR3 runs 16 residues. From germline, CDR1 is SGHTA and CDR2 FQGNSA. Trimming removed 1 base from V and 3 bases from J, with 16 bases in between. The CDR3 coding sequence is TGTGCCAGCAGCTTAGTCTCCCAGGGTAGCGGCTACGAGCAGTACTTC. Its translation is CASSLVSQGSGYEQYF.